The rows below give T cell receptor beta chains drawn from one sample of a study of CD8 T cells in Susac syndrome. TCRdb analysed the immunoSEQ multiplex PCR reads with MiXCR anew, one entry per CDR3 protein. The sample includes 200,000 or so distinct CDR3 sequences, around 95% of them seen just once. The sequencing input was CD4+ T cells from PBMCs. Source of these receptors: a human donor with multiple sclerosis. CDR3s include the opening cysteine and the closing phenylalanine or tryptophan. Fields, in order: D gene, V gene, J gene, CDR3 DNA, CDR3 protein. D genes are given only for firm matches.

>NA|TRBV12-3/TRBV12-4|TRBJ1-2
TGTGCCAGCAGTTCTCGGACGACGAACTATGGCTACACCTTC
CASSSRTTNYGYTF
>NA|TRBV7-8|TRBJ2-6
TGTGCCAGCAGGAGGGAACCTGGGGCCAACGTCCTGACTTTC
CASRREPGANVLTF
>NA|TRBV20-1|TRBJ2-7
TGCAGTGCGTCCGGGACAAGGGCCTACGAGCAGTACTTC
CSASGTRAYEQYF
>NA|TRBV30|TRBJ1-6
TGTGCCTGGAGTGTACAAGGCCCTAATTCACCCCTCCACTTT
CAWSVQGPNSPLHF
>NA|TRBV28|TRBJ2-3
TGTGCCAGCAGTTCCCCCTCCTACAGACCAGATACGCAGTATTTT
CASSSPSYRPDTQYF
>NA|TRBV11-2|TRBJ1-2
TGTGCCAGCAGCTCACCCCGGGGGGCTCCTTATGGCTACACCTTC
CASSSPRGAPYGYTF
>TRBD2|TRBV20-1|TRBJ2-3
TGCAGTGCTAGAGACGACCTTATAGCGGGGGGGCTCCATACGCAGTATTTT
CSARDDLIAGGLHTQYF
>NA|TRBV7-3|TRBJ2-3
TGTGCCAGCAGCTTAACTGGCCCACAGGGTACGCAGTATTTT
CASSLTGPQGTQYF
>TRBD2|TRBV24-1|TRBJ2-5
TGTGCCACCAGTGACCCTATAGCGGGGGGCCAAGAGACCCAGTACTTC
CATSDPIAGGQETQYF
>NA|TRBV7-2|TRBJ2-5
TGTGCCAGCAGCGTGACGGGGCAGAAAGAGACCCAGTACTTC
CASSVTGQKETQYF
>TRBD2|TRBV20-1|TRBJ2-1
TGCAGTGCTAGACGACGAAGCGGGGGGACCTACAATGAGCAGTTCTTC
CSARRRSGGTYNEQFF
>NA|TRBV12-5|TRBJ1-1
TGTGCTAGTGGTAACAGGGCCGACACTGAAGCTTTCTTT
CASGNRADTEAFF
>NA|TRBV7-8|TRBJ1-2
TGTGCCAGCAGCTCAGTCGGTGGGGTCCTTACTAACTATGGCTACACCTTC
CASSSVGGVLTNYGYTF
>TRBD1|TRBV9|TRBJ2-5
TGTGCCAGCAGCGATTCCGGGACAGGGGAAGAGACCCAGTACTTC
CASSDSGTGEETQYF